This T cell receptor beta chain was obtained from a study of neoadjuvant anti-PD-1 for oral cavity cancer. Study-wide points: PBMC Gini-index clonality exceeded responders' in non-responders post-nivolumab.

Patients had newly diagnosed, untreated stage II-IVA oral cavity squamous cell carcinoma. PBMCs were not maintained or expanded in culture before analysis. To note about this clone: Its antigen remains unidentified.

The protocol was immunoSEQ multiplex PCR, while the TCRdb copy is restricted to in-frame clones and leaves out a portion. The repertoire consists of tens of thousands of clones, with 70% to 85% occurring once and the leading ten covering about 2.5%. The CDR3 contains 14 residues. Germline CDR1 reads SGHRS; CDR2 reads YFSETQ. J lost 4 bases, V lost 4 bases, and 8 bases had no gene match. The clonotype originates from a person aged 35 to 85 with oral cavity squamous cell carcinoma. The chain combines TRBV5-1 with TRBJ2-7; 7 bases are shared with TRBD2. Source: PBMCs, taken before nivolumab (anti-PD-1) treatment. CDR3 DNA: TGCGCCAGCAGCCACGGGACTAACCCGTACGAGCAGTACTTC. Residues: CASSHGTNPYEQYF.